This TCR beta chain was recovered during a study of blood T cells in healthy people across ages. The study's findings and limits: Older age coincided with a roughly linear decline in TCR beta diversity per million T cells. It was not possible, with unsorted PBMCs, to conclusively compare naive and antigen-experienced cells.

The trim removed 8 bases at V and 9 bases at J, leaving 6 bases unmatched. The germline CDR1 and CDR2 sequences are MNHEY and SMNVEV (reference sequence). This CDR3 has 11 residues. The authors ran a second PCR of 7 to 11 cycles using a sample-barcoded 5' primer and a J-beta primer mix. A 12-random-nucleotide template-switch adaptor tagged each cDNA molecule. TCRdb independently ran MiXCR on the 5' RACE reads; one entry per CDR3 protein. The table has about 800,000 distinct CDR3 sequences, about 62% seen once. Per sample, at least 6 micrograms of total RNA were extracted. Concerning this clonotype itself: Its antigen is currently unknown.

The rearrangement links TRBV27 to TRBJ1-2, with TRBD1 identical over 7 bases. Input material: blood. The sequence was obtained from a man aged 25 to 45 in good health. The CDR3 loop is CASRQGRSYTF. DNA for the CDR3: TGTGCCAGCCGACAGGGTCGGAGCTACACCTTC.